Following are 19 T cell receptor beta chains from one sample sequenced in a study of Tregs in tolerant kidney transplant recipients. The nonmyeloablative bone marrow transplants came from related graft donors, with transient mixed chimerism. Sequencing was performed with immunoSEQ multiplex PCR; in TCRdb, only in-frame clones are kept and a portion is missing. There are tens of thousands of clones in the sample; over 75% occur only once, and more than 1.5% lies in the top ten. Sequenced material: CD4+ T cells from blood (PBMCs), taken 24 months after the transplant. The receptors shown here come from a human patient who received a combined kidney and bone marrow transplant. A subset of T cells may come from the graft donor.

The genes are TRBV9 and TRBJ2-7, with 8 positions matching TRBD2. The CDR3 sequence is 14 residues long. V dropped 1 base and J dropped 0; count of bases not matched to a gene: 0. Germline CDR1 and CDR2: SGDLS and YYNGEE. The CDR3 region is CASSVTSGSYEQYF. CDR3 DNA: TGTGCCAGCAGCGTAACTAGCGGCTCCTACGAGCAGTACTTC.

The genes are TRBV7-2 and TRBJ1-1, with no clear D. With 1 base removed from V and 0 bases from J, the gap between germline ends came to 3 bases. The CDR3 has 13 residues. CDR1 and CDR2 (germline): SGHTA, FQGNSA. The chain's CDR3 is CASSLGMNTEAFF. The CDR3 coding sequence is TGTGCCAGCAGCTTAGGTATGAACACTGAAGCTTTCTTT.

With respect to this clone: One end of the junction does not line up with germline, which may come from a read error. The chain couples TRBV30 to TRBJ1-2; D ambiguous. CDR3 length: 11 residues. The germline gives CDR1 GTSNPN, CDR2 SVGIG (reference sequence). CDR3 nucleotides: TGTGCCTGGAGTTTGACAATTGGCTACGCCTTC. This gives the protein CAWSLTIGYAF. Full variable domain (remainder filled in from reference TRBV30 and TRBJ1-2): SQTIHQWPATLVQPVGSPLSLECTVEGTSNPNLYWYRQAAGRGLQLLFYSVGIGQISSEVPQNLSASRPQDRQFILSSKKLLLSDSGFYLCAWSLTIGYAFGSGTRLTVV.

J is TRBJ1-2 and V is TRBV4-3; 9 bases are shared with TRBD1. The J segment lost 4 bases and the V segment lost 2 bases, leaving 17 bases of the junction unmatched. The CDR3 runs to 19 residues. Germline lookup yields CDR1 LGHNA and CDR2 YSLEER. CDR3 amino acids: CASSQNRGRVVTRGYGYTF. CDR3 sequence (DNA): TGCGCCAGCAGCCAAAACAGGGGGCGCGTTGTAACCCGCGGCTATGGCTACACCTTC.

This chain joins TRBV5-1 and TRBJ2-5; TRBD1 is a possible D gene (6 bases). The V end was cut by 2 bases, the J end by 5 bases, with 10 bases between. The CDR3 sequence is 13 residues long. Germline V gives CDR1 SGHRS, CDR2 YFSETQ. The CDR3 sequence: CASSFWDTETQYF. In DNA, the CDR3 is TGCGCCAGCAGCTTCTGGGACACGGAGACCCAGTACTTC.

The chain couples TRBV7-2 to TRBJ1-1, with D possibly being TRBD1 (5 bases). The CDR3 loop spans 14 amino acids. Trimming removed 6 bases from V and 5 bases from J, with 16 bases in between. Germline V lookup: CDR1 SGHTA, CDR2 FQGNSA. The CDR3: CASSWAGVQTEAFF. Written as DNA, the CDR3 is TGTGCCAGCAGTTGGGCGGGGGTCCAGACTGAAGCTTTCTTT.

The chain is built from TRBV18 and TRBJ2-3, with unresolved D. Germline CDR1 is KGHSH and CDR2 is LQKENI. The CDR3 runs to 14 residues. V lost 0 bases and J lost 3, with 7 bases in between. CDR3 sequence reads: CASSPPSRTDTQYF. The CDR3 region has the DNA TGTGCCAGCTCACCACCTAGTCGTACAGATACGCAGTATTTT.

This clone was seen just once. The V gene is TRBV4-2, the J gene TRBJ2-3; 7 bases align to TRBD2. Germline values: CDR1 LGHNA, CDR2 YNFKEQ. After removal of 1 base from V and 0 bases from J, the junction contained 4 bases not matched to a gene. The CDR3 extends over 16 amino acids. The CDR3 coding sequence is TGTGCCAGCAGCCAAGTGGTGGGGGGGAGCACAGATACGCAGTATTTT. Protein: CASSQVVGGSTDTQYF.

The chain uses TRBV5-5 and TRBJ2-1; tentatively, D is TRBD2 (5 bases). The V gene's germline CDR1 is SGHKS and CDR2 YYEKEE (reference sequence). The germline V and J ends were trimmed by 3 bases and 4 bases, with 14 bases remaining between them. The CDR3 is 15 amino acids. The CDR3 is CASSSPLRTYNEQFF. CDR3 coding DNA: TGTGCCAGCAGCTCGCCTTTACGGACTTACAATGAGCAGTTCTTC.

The CDR3 spells CASSLMRTGTDEQFF. The CDR3 DNA reads as TGTGCCAGCAGCTTAATGAGGACAGGGACGGATGAGCAGTTCTTC. The rearrangement uses TRBV7-3 and TRBJ2-1; 8 nucleotides line up with TRBD1. Germline assignment: CDR1 SGHTA and CDR2 FQGTGA. The CDR3 has 15 residues. V shed 1 base and J 8 bases; nucleotides not matched to a gene: 7.

The rearrangement links TRBV7-2 to TRBJ2-7, with no clear D. This CDR3 contains 11 residues. CDR1 is SGHTA and CDR2 is FQGNSA in the germline V gene. V was trimmed by 5 bases and J by 3 bases, leaving 5 bases between them. CDR3 in amino acids: CASSLYYEQYF. In nucleotides, the CDR3 is TGTGCCAGCAGCCTTTACTACGAGCAGTACTTC.

This chain joins TRBV15 and TRBJ2-7; TRBD1 matches at 9 bases. Germline V gives CDR1 LNHNV, CDR2 YYDKDF (reference sequence). V dropped 6 bases and J dropped 1; count of bases not matched to a gene: 4. There are 14 residues in the CDR3. CDR3 sequence reads: CATRKTGGSYEQYF. Written as DNA, the CDR3 is TGTGCCACCAGGAAGACAGGGGGGTCCTACGAGCAGTACTTC. The complete variable domain, with remaining parts taken from reference TRBV15 and TRBJ2-7, reads DAMVIQNPRYQVTQFGKPVTLSCSQTLNHNVMYWYQQKSSQAPKLLFHYYDKDFNNEADTPDNFQSRRPNTSFCFLDIRSPGLGDTAMYLCATRKTGGSYEQYFGPGTRLTVT.

V usage is TRBV10-3 and J usage is TRBJ2-7; TRBD1 aligns across 12 bases. V lost 3 bases and J lost 6; bases outside the gene matches: 6. This CDR3 comprises 15 residues. Germline V lookup: CDR1 ENHRY, CDR2 SYGVKD. CDR3 DNA sequence: TGTGCCATCAGTGAAGCCGGGACAGGGGGCCTCGAGCAGTACTTC. Its protein product is CAISEAGTGGLEQYF.

The CDR3 DNA is TGTGCCAGCAGCTTTATCGCAGGCGCAAGTGAGCAGTTCTTC. It codes for CASSFIAGASEQFF. The chain links TRBV11-2 to TRBJ2-1; D not resolved. The CDR3 is made up of 14 amino acids. Germline assignment: CDR1 SGHAT and CDR2 FQNNGV. The ends were cut back, 3 bases at V and 9 bases at J, with 15 bases in the middle.

Only one count was recorded for this clone. The chain recombines TRBV7-9 with TRBJ1-2; 11 nucleotides agree with TRBD1. Germline V gene lookup returns CDR1 SEHNR and CDR2 FQNEAQ (reference sequence). The V and J ends lost 10 bases and 4 bases, in that order; junction bases with no gene match: 14. CDR3 length equals 16 residues. CDR3 sequence (DNA): TGTGCCACCACCCAAGGTGGGACAGGGGGAAGCTATGGCTACACCTTC. Translated, it gives CATTQGGTGGSYGYTF.

V gene TRBV11-3 combines with J gene TRBJ2-3; 8 nucleotides align to TRBD2. The ends lost 1 base at V and 3 bases at J; junction bases unmatched: 6. CDR3 size: 16 residues. Germline V gene data show CDR1 as SGHNT and CDR2 as YENEEA. The CDR3 reads CASSLGSGSVTDTQYF. In DNA, the CDR3 is TGTGCCAGCAGCTTAGGGAGCGGGAGTGTAACAGATACGCAGTATTTT.

The chain uses TRBV5-4 and TRBJ2-3; 13 bases line up with TRBD2. Germline V CDR1 and CDR2: SGHNT, YYREEE (reference sequence). The CDR3 is made up of 19 amino acids. The V gene end was trimmed by 4 bases and the J gene end by 2 bases; junction bases not matched to a gene: 13. CDR3 sequence reads: CASSISRTSGGRYTDTQYF. The DNA of the CDR3 is TGTGCCAGCAGCATATCCCGGACTAGCGGGGGCCGGTACACAGATACGCAGTATTTT.

The chain carries TRBV30 and TRBJ1-1, with a possible D match to TRBD1 (5 bases). The CDR3 spans 11 residues. CDR1 GTSNPN and CDR2 SVGIG come from the germline V gene (reference sequence). The V gene lost 4 bases and the J gene lost 4 bases, with 7 bases spanning the gap. The CDR3 protein is CAWTGFTEAFF. The DNA for the CDR3 is TGTGCCTGGACAGGGTTCACTGAAGCTTTCTTT.

The chain carries TRBV4-2 and TRBJ1-1; perhaps TRBD1 as D (5 bases). There are 13 residues in the CDR3. The germline gives CDR1 LGHNA, CDR2 YNFKEQ. V was shortened by 0 bases and J by 12 bases, with 14 bases between the two germline ends. DNA for the CDR3: TGTGCCAGCAGCCAAGATGAAGGGGCAGAAACTTTCTTT. Translating gives CASSQDEGAETFF.